This TCR beta chain was profiled in a study of molecular identifiers for immune sequencing clone quantification (dated by TCRdb to 2016 to 2019). In terms of the full investigation: For a replicate experiment, the RNA from either 20,000 or 100,000 naive CD8 T cells was divided into five aliquots, and four of those aliquots went on to sequencing. The study was a methods study using CD8 T cells to benchmark molecular-identifier clustering-based TCR repertoire sequencing (MIDCIRS) and TCR RNA copy counting. The investigation overall reported the following: When barcode sub-clustering was not used, chimeric consensus sequences inflated TCR diversity, with chimeras reaching as high as 47%. Highly expanded clone sizes could be underestimated if identical TCR molecules share a barcode. Modeling indicated about 3.1 TCR RNA copies recovered per cell, compared with around 10 by digital PCR, which implies a capture efficiency of around 30%. Spiked-in Jurkat TCR RNA (10 copies' worth), which is not part of the donor repertoire, was contained in the naive libraries. In CMV-specific effector cells, over 97% of molecules were held by clones above 20 RNA copies, whereas under 1% of molecules were held by such clones in naive cells. A single cell's worth of spiked-in Jurkat TCR RNA was reported detectable even among some 920,000 naive CD8 T cells.

The receptor library was made with PCR. TCRdb records NextSeq 500 as the sequencer. Bulk TCR libraries were prepared as previously described, using TCR primers listed in Table S5. Total RNA was purified with the Qiagen AllPrep DNA/RNA kit. Before analysis, reads from multiple sequencing runs of one library were combined. The source study handled its data this way. Reads were retained only if the reads had an exact TCR constant sequence, and the retained reads were trimmed to 150 nt and grouped according to their 12-nt molecular barcodes. Reads within each barcode group were sub-clustered using a 15% Levenshtein threshold, and quality-weighted consensus sequences were constructed for each RNA molecule. Non-functional sequences were discarded, and so were lower-count sequences lying one edit away from another sequence. On the basis of fitting two negative binomial distributions, barcode sub-clusters with fewer than 20% of the maximum read count were discarded. Using fastp at Q25 and MiXCR, TCRdb reprocessed the public reads and kept productive beta chains. A single entry per CDR3 protein holds the most common genes and DNA from its merged rows. The V and J calls come from TCRdb's annotation, not from the publication. The sample table contains around 320,000 distinct CDR3 sequences; only one count was recorded for roughly 24% of them. Clones ranked in the top ten supply roughly 0.7% of the sample.

Taken from the germline V gene (reference sequence), the CDR1 and CDR2 loops are DFQATT and SNEGSKA. The CDR3 has 15 amino acids, counting the end cysteine and phenylalanine. The kept DNA is CDR3 alone, 45 bases in frame from the first base. Germline trimming amounts to 5 bases on V and 6 bases on J, with 10 as the count of junction bases outside the gene matches. As to this clonotype: Its antigen target is currently unknown. No base quality values were provided; no much bigger clone lies one nucleotide off.

Libraries of naive CD8 T cells were generated from roughly 20,000 to 1,000,000 sorted cells, with 10%, 30% or 50% of the purified RNA used. Naive CD8 T cells were FACS-sorted as CD8+CD4-CCR7+CD45RA+ on a BD FACSAria II into RLT Plus buffer. Approximately 9 TCR copies' worth of Jurkat RNA were spiked into roughly 17,000-1,100,000 naive CD8 T cell samples to test detection sensitivity. CD8 T cells were enriched using RosetteSep CD8+ T Cell Enrichment Cocktail and Ficoll-Paque, and the enriched cells then underwent ACK red cell lysis. Sequencing was carried out using naive CD8+ T cells from blood, with Jurkat cell RNA spiked in. Read against the paper, the sample's cell subset or site label means: FACS-sorted CD8+CD4-CCR7+CD45RA+ naive T cells. The sequence joins TRBV20-1 to TRBJ2-1; TRBD2 agrees with 10 junctional bases. The sequence came from a human donor in good health. Some libraries in this study had Jurkat cell RNA spiked in. The nucleotides read TGCAGTGCTTTACAGTTAGCGGGAGGACCCAATGAGCAGTTCTTC. It translates to CSALQLAGGPNEQFF.